This TCR beta chain emerged from a study of blood T cell repertoires in COVID-19 (dated by TCRdb to about 2020). Concerning the study at large: Samples from collaborators originated in the United States, Italy and Spain and spanned both the acute and convalescent phases of COVID-19. The prospective study material was composed of cDNA or gDNA derived from T cells, B-cell-depleted T cells, or PBMCs. Deeply sampled blood TCRbeta repertoires from subjects exposed to, actively infected with, or recovered from COVID-19 were included in the dataset. A freely available public database, intended as a resource for researchers studying the immune response to SARS-CoV-2, is where the repertoires were released. The samples were drawn from the first 160 participants of the ongoing ImmuneRACE study and from about 1,200 subjects provided by 6 global collaborators. The sample metadata nearly always contained a de-identified subject ID, COVID-19 status, age in years and sex. Where HLA class I and class II types were available, the types were taken from metadata supplied by the sample provider, not from assay-based typing. Study-level results and caveats: The amount of clinical and demographic metadata varied by source and participant and was provided uncurated.

The immunoSEQ Assay, a bias-controlled multiplex PCR, was used to amplify TCRbeta CDR3 regions from genomic DNA. In the paper's pipeline: Within the assay, amplification of reference gene primers was used to estimate how many nucleated cells each sample contained. To quantify the absolute abundance of each unique TCRbeta CDR3 rearrangement, sequence reads were collapsed and filtered. Productive Simpson clonality was computed per sample as the square root of Simpson's diversity index over productive rearrangements. TCRdb's version of the immuneACCESS table is confined to in-frame rearrangements and falls short of the full clone set. An unresolved V gene accounts for under half of the shortfall where checked; the remainder is of unknown origin. That table supplies the V and J calls and clone size; D and trimming were determined from the DNA. The sample table shows approximately 70,000 clones, and roughly 80% are seen once. Jointly, the top ten make up 18% of the sample.

A second Seattle source provided samples from volunteer blood donors who had recovered from COVID-19. Collaborating institutions collected whole blood in K2EDTA tubes following their own protocols. For TCRbeta analysis, collaborator samples were shipped as frozen whole blood, as isolated PBMCs, or as DNA extracted from either sample type. This clone has only one observation. Its antigen is still unknown. There are no base qualities to consult, and no much larger clone falls within one base. Sequencing used peripheral blood. The TCR originated in a man between 70 and 80 years old who had recovered from COVID-19.

The DNA reads as follows: TGTGCCTGGAGTGTAAGAGGGTTCCGCACTGAAGCTTTCTTT. It translates as CAWSVRGFRTEAFF. The sequence is built from TRBV30 and TRBJ1-1; the D segment cannot be called with confidence. Deletion took 0 bases off V and 4 bases off J, with a span of 12 bases between the germline ends. The CDR3, from cysteine to phenylalanine, totals 14 residues. The entry retains the CDR3 DNA only, 42 bases that are in frame from base 1. CDR1 and CDR2, per the germline V gene (reference sequence), are GTSNPN and SVGIG.